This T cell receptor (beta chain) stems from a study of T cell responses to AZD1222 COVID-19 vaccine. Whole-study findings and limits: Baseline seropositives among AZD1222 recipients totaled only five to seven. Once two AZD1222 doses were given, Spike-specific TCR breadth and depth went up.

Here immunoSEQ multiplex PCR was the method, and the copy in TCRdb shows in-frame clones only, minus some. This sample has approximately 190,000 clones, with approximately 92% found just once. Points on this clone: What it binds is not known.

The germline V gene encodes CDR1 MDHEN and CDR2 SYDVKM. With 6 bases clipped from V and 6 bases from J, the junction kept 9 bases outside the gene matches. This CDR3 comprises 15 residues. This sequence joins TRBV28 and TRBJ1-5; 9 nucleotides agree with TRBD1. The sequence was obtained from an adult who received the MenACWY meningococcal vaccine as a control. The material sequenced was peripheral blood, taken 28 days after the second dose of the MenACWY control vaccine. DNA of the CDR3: TGTGCCAGCAGCAGGACAGGGGTTGGGGGTCAGCCCCAGCATTTT. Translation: CASSRTGVGGQPQHF.